This TCR beta chain was identified during a study of blood T cell repertoires in COVID-19. Study summary: COVID-19 samples collected from the United States, Italy and Spain covered acute and convalescent phases. T cells, B-cell-depleted T cells, or PBMCs provided the cDNA or gDNA that served as material.

Per the authors' pipeline: It was from reference gene primer amplification that nucleated cell counts were estimated. Some clones are missing from TCRdb's copy, which holds only in-frame ones; the method was immunoSEQ multiplex PCR. The V and J calls and clone size come from that table; D and trimming were worked out from the DNA. The table lists tens of thousands of clones, approximately 91% of them singletons. The V and J ends lost 2 bases and 5 bases, in that order; junction bases with no gene match: 9. CDR1 and CDR2 from the germline V gene are LNHDA and SQIVND (reference sequence). This CDR3 contains 17 residues.

The receptor was derived from a human donor in a cohort sampled during active COVID-19. This chain uses TRBV19 with TRBJ1-5, with 10 positions matching TRBD1. The sequenced sample was peripheral blood. Written as DNA, the CDR3 is TGTGCCAGTAGTATAAGGGGCCGGGACAGGGGCGATCAGCCCCAGCATTTT. Protein sequence: CASSIRGRDRGDQPQHF.